The clone carrying this T cell receptor (beta chain) has at least ten counts. Its antigen is unknown. Exclusion of patients followed from uncontrolled infection, other autoimmune disease, pregnancy or lactation. Trimming took 1 base from V and 6 from J, leaving 10 bases between them. Germline-derived CDR1 and CDR2 are SNHLY and FYNNEI. The CDR3 spans 13 residues. This sample is part of a study of T cells in Graves' hyperthyroidism and ophthalmopathy. What was amplified from RNA transcripts were TCR beta CDR3 regions. HTBI primers were used for first-round RT-PCR of the TCR CDR3. One entry per CDR3 protein results from TCRdb running MiXCR on the multiplex PCR reads. This table holds about 660,000 distinct CDR3 sequences, nearly 45% found once. Notes on the study in general: Expanded thyroid clonotypes (above 0.001) were mostly also found in blood. A 13 V-J model separated ophthalmopathy from stable hyperthyroidism. The model identified upcoming ophthalmopathy a median approximately six months ahead of onset.

This chain joins TRBV2 and TRBJ2-7; D not resolved. Sequenced material: peripheral blood or thyroid tissue (not recorded which). The clonotype originates from an adult man with Graves' disease, either hyperthyroidism or ophthalmopathy (not recorded which). CDR3 sequence (DNA): TGTGCCAGCAGTGAAGGACGGAACCTCGAGCAGTACTTC. Translating it yields CASSEGRNLEQYF.